These T cell receptor beta chains were read from a single sample in a study of cytomegalovirus exposure and HLA in healthy donors. Sequenced by immunoSEQ multiplex PCR; TCRdb stores in-frame clones only, minus some. The data show about 140,000 clones, with roughly 78% seen just once and 2.5% to 3.5% held by the top ten. The sample was PBMCs. These receptors all stem from a female donor in good health and CMV-seronegative. Each CDR3 is given with its conserved first and last residue. Fields, in order: V gene, J gene, clone size, CDR3 protein. Clone size, where shown, is once, few, many, or a class for clones that have expanded.

TRBV7-9,TRBJ2-5,NA,CASSPPGSETQYF
TRBV7-9,TRBJ2-7,few,CASSFLRGWSDPSYEQYF
TRBV4-2,TRBJ2-3,NA,CASSQERTSLTDTQYF
TRBV19,TRBJ2-7,NA,CASSTLAGTYEQYF
TRBV5-1,TRBJ2-2,NA,CASSFLGQGLNTGELFF
TRBV6-6,TRBJ2-4,few,CASRPGGPAPKNIQYF
TRBV4-2,TRBJ2-5,few,CASSQDSPLAGSRETQYF
TRBV5-1,TRBJ1-4,NA,CASSPRGGSANEKLFF
TRBV5-6,TRBJ2-7,few,CASSLTGALGEQYF
TRBV5-4,TRBJ2-1,NA,CASRDRVYNEQFF
TRBV10-3,TRBJ2-3,NA,CATRIAGLSTDTQYF
TRBV27,TRBJ2-1,once,CASSSAGGPHNEQFF
TRBV5-6,TRBJ1-2,once,CASSLPSPGTPNYGYTF
TRBV5-1,TRBJ1-3,few,CASSLGHISGNTIYF
TRBV28,TRBJ1-4,NA,CASSLWQDSEKLFF
TRBV6-5,TRBJ2-3,once,CASSRGHLDTQYF
TRBV11-3,TRBJ2-7,NA,CASSSTGYPGEQYF
TRBV29-1,TRBJ2-7,NA,CSAGRLAGVDEQYF
TRBV28,TRBJ2-5,NA,CASSYRQGLGTQYF
TRBV11-2,TRBJ2-7,NA,CASSLVGGSTYEQYF
TRBV7-2,TRBJ1-1,NA,CASSLAFVNTEAFF
TRBV7-9,TRBJ1-4,NA,CASSTGLVGEKLFF
TRBV10-3,TRBJ1-6,NA,CAISDKSRRQAHSPLHF
TRBV9,TRBJ1-2,NA,CASSVGWTDYGYTF
TRBV28,TRBJ2-7,NA,CASTLRHHPSYEQYF
TRBV4-1,TRBJ1-5,NA,CASSHGTGGWRPQHF
TRBV19,TRBJ1-5,NA,CASSFGQGANSNQPQHF
TRBV19,TRBJ2-2,NA,CASRFDTTTGELFF
TRBV30,TRBJ1-6,NA,CAWGSGTSNSPLHF
TRBV28,TRBJ2-7,NA,CASSSYRGLRTSYEQYF
TRBV27,TRBJ2-1,NA,CASSWTGSYNEQFF
TRBV27,TRBJ1-1,NA,CASRELRGSGTEAFF
TRBV11-2,TRBJ1-5,NA,CASSRDRGQPQHF
TRBV25-1,TRBJ1-1,NA,CASSELTQGSTEAFF
TRBV15,TRBJ1-5,NA,CATSVRGTNQPQHF
TRBV4-3,NA,NA,CASSPARGHDEQYF
TRBV28,TRBJ2-7,NA,CASSSTYRGTTTYEQYF
TRBV6-5,TRBJ1-6,NA,CASSRWTPQESPLHF
TRBV7-2,TRBJ1-1,few,CASSRDRANTEAFF
TRBV7-9,TRBJ1-4,NA,CASSFTGGTNEKLFF
TRBV18,TRBJ2-3,NA,CASSQTGLSTDTQYF
TRBV5-1,TRBJ2-3,NA,CASSLARSDTQYF
TRBV7-9,TRBJ2-5,once,CASSSLDTTQETQYF
TRBV6-1,TRBJ1-3,few,CASSYKNTGNTIYF
TRBV27,TRBJ2-3,NA,CASGYRGKGTDTQYF
TRBV5-1,TRBJ2-7,NA,CASSPRDSRGSYEQYF
TRBV11-1,TRBJ2-2,NA,CASSPSRTGGTGELFF
TRBV15,TRBJ2-1,NA,CATSRGGRSYNEQFF
TRBV5-4,TRBJ2-7,NA,CASRYWGGGAGEQYF
TRBV30,TRBJ2-5,NA,CAWSARVQETQYF
TRBV7-2,TRBJ2-1,NA,CASSIFNNEQFF
TRBV7-3,TRBJ2-7,NA,CASSSSGARTDEQYF
TRBV27,TRBJ1-1,NA,CASSTHPGNTEAFF
TRBV28,TRBJ2-3,NA,CASSFPILQWATPDTQYF